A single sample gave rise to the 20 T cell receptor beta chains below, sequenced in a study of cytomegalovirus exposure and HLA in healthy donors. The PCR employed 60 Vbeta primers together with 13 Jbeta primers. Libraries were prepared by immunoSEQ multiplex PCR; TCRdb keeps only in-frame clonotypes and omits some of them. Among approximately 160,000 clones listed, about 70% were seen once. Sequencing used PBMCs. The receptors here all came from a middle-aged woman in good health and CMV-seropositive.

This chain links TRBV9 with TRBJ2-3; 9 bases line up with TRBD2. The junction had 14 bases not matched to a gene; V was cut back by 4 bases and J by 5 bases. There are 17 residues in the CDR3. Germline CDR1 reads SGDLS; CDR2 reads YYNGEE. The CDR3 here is CASSPSGGREGRDTQYF. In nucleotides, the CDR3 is TGTGCCAGCAGCCCCTCCGGGGGGCGGGAGGGCCGAGATACGCAGTATTTT.

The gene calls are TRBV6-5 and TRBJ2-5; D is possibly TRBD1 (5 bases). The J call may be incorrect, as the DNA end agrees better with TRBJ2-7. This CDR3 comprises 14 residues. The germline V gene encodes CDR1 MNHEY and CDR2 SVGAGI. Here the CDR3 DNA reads TGTGCCAGCAGTCCACTGGACATCCTTTACGAGCAGTACTTC. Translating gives CASSPLDILYEQYF.

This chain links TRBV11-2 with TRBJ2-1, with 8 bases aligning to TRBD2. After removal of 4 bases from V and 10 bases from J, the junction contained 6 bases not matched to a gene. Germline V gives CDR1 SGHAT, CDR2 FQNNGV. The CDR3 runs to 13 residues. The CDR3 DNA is TGTGCCAGCAGCTACCAGCGGGAGAGCGAGCAGTTCTTC. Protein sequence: CASSYQRESEQFF.

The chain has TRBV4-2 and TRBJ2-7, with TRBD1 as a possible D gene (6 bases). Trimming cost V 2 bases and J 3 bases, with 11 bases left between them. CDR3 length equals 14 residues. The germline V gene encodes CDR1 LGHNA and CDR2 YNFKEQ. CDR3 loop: CASSQHPDSYEQYF. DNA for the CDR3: TGTGCCAGCAGCCAACACCCGGACAGCTACGAGCAGTACTTC.

CDR3 region: CASSSDSLNYGYTF. DNA for the CDR3: TGTGCCAGCAGTTCGGACAGTCTTAACTATGGCTACACCTTC. The chain has TRBV7-2 and TRBJ1-2; maybe TRBD1 (6 bases). The CDR3 loop spans 14 amino acids. Trimming cost V 6 bases and J 1 base, with 12 bases left between them. Per the germline V gene, CDR1 is SGHTA and CDR2 is FQGNSA.

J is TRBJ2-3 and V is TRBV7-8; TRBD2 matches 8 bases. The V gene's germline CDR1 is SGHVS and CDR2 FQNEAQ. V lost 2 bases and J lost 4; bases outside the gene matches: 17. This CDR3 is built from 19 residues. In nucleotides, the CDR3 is TGTGCCAGCAGCTTATCTCTGGGGCGGGGGGTGTCAGATGCAGATACGCAGTATTTT. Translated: CASSLSLGRGVSDADTQYF.

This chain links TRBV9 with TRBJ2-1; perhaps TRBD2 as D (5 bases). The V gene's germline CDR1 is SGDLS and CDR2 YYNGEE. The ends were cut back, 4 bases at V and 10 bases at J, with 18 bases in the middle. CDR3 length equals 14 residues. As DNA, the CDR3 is TGTGCCAGCAGCCCCCTGGGGAGTAGAACCGAGCAGTTCTTC. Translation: CASSPLGSRTEQFF.

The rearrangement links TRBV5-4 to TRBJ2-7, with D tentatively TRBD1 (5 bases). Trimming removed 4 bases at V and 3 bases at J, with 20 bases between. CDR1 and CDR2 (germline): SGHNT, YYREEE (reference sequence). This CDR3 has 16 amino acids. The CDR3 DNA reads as TGTGCCAGCAGCCCCGGTGGGGCCCAGGAAAACTACGAGCAGTACTTC. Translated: CASSPGGAQENYEQYF. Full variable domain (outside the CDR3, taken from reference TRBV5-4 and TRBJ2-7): ETGVTQSPTHLIKTRGQQVTLRCSSQSGHNTVSWYQQALGQGPQFIFQYYREEENGRGNFPPRFSGLQFPNYSSELNVNALELDDSALYLCASSPGGAQENYEQYFGPGTRLTVT.

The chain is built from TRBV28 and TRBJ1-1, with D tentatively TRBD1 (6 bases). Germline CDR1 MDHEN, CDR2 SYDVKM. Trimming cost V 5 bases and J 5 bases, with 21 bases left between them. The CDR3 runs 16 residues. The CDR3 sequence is CASSRGSTGSRTEAFF. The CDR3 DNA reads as TGTGCCAGCAGTAGGGGGTCGACAGGAAGTAGGACTGAAGCTTTCTTT.

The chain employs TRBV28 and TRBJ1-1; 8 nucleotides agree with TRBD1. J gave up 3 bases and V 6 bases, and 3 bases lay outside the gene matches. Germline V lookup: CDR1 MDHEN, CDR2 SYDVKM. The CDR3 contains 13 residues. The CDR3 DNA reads TGTGCCAGCAGGAACAGGGGGGACACTGAAGCTTTCTTT. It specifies CASRNRGDTEAFF.

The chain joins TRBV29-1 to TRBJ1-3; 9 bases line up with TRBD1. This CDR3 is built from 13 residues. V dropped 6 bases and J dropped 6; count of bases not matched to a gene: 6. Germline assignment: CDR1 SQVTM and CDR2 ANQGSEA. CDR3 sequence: CSVKQGAENTIYF. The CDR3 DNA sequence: TGCAGCGTCAAACAGGGGGCGGAAAACACCATATATTTT.

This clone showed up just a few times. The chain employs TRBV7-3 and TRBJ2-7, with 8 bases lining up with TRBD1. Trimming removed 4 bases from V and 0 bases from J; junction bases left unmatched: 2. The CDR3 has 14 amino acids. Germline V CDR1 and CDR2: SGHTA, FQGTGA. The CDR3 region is CASSSQGDSYEQYF. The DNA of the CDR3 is TGTGCCAGCAGCTCACAGGGGGACTCCTACGAGCAGTACTTC. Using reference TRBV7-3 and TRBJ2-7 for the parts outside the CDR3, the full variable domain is GAGVSQTPSNKVTEKGKYVELRCDPISGHTALYWYRQSLGQGPEFLIYFQGTGAADDSGLPNDRFFAVRPEGSVSTLKIQRTERGDSAVYLCASSSQGDSYEQYFGPGTRLTVT.

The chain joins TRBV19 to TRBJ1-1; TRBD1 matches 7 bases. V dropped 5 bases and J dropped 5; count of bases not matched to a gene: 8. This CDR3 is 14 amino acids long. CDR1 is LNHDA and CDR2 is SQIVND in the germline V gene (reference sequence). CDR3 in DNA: TGTGCCAGTAGTGCCGGCAGGGGGAGGACTGAAGCTTTCTTT. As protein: CASSAGRGRTEAFF. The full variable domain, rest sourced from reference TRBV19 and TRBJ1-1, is DGGITQSPKYLFRKEGQNVTLSCEQNLNHDAMYWYRQDPGQGLRLIYYSQIVNDFQKGDIAEGYSVSREKKESFPLTVTSAQKNPTAFYLCASSAGRGRTEAFFGQGTRLTVV.

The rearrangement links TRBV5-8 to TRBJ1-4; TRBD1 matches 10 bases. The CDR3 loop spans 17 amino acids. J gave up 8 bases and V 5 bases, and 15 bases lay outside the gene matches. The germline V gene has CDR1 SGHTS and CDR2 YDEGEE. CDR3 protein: CASSAGTGARFKEKLFF. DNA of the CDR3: TGTGCCAGCAGTGCCGGGACAGGGGCGAGATTTAAGGAAAAACTGTTTTTT. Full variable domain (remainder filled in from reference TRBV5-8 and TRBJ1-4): EAGVTQSPTHLIKTRGQQATLRCSPISGHTSVYWYQQALGLGLQFLLWYDEGEERNRGNFPPRFSGRQFPNYSSELNVNALELEDSALYLCASSAGTGARFKEKLFFGSGTQLSVL.

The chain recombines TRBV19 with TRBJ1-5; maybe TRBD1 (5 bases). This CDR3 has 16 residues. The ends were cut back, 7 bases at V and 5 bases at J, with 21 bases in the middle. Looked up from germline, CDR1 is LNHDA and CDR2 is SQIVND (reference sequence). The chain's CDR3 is CASKEDSGASHQPQHF. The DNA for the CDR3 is TGTGCCAGTAAGGAAGACAGCGGGGCGAGTCATCAGCCCCAGCATTTT.

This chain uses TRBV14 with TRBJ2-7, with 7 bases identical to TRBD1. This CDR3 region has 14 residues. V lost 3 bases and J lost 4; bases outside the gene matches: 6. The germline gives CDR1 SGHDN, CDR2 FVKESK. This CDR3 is CASSHRDRGYEQYF. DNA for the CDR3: TGTGCCAGCAGCCACCGGGACAGAGGTTACGAGCAGTACTTC.

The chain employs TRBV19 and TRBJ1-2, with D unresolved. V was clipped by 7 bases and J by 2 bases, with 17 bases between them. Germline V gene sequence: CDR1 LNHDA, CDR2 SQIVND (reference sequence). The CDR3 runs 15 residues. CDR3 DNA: TGTGCCAGTACGAGGGCAGGATATTCCAACTATGGCTACACCTTC. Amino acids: CASTRAGYSNYGYTF.

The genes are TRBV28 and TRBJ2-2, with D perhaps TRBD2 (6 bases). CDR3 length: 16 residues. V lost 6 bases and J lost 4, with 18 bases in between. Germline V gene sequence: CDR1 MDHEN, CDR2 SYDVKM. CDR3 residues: CASSSPTEGRTGELFF. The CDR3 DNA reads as TGTGCCAGCAGCTCCCCAACGGAGGGCCGCACCGGGGAGCTGTTTTTT.

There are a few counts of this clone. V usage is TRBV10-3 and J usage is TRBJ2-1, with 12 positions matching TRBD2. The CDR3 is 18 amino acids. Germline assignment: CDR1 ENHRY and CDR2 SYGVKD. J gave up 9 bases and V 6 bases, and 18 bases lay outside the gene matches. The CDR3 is CAISMMGRRLAGVGEQFF. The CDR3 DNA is TGTGCCATCAGCATGATGGGGCGGCGACTAGCGGGAGTGGGTGAGCAGTTCTTC.

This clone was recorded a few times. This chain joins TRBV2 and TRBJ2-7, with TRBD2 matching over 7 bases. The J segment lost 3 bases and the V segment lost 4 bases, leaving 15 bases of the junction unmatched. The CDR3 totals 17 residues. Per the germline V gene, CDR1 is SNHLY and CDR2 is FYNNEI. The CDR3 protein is CASSGRIAGVSDYEQYF. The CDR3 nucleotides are TGTGCCAGCAGTGGGAGGATAGCGGGTGTATCTGACTACGAGCAGTACTTC.